The clone carrying this T cell receptor beta chain has at least ten counts. This CDR3 is 15 amino acids long. Germline V gene lookup returns CDR1 DFQATT and CDR2 SNEGSKA (reference sequence). Trimming took off 0 bases at V and 4 bases at J, with 14 bases between the two ends. RNA transcripts yielded amplified TCR beta CDR3 regions. TCR CDR3 regions were first amplified by RT-PCR with HTBI primers. TCRdb redid the calling of the multiplex PCR reads with MiXCR, one entry per CDR3 protein. The sample includes about 250,000 distinct CDR3 sequences, over 20% seen only once; the top ten take roughly 60%. The sample comes from a study of T cells in Graves' hyperthyroidism and ophthalmopathy.

The TCR comes from a man younger than 40 with Graves' ophthalmopathy. The sample comprised blood. The chain joins TRBV20-1 to TRBJ2-3; tentatively, D is TRBD1 (5 bases). This CDR3 is CSARDRQGNPDTQYF. Written as DNA, the CDR3 is TGCAGTGCTAGAGATCGGCAGGGTAACCCAGATACGCAGTATTTT.